This TCR beta chain came from a study of blood T cell repertoires in COVID-19. Study context: Sample material is recorded as cDNA or gDNA derived from T cells, B-cell-depleted T cells, or PBMCs.

This CDR3 comprises 15 residues. V lost 3 bases and J lost 2; bases outside the gene matches: 6. Germline lookup yields CDR1 SGHNT and CDR2 YENEEA. The age range of participants was about 18 to 89 years, with residence in approximately 25 US areas. Which cohort a participant joined came from the clinical history participants gave. As originally analysed: The authors estimated nucleated cell counts from reference gene primer amplification. TCRdb keeps only in-frame clones here, not all; method: immunoSEQ multiplex PCR. The V and J calls and the clone size are those of that table, but D and trimming were determined from the DNA. The repertoire consists of about 400,000 clones, with 70% to 90% occurring once and the leading ten covering approximately 2%.

The V call is TRBV11-3, the J call TRBJ2-5, with 7 bases fitting TRBD2. The sequence derives from a middle-aged woman with acute COVID-19. Sequenced material: PBMCs or T cells enriched from blood (not recorded which). The CDR3: CASSLAGEPQETQYF. The DNA for the CDR3 is TGTGCCAGCAGCTTGGCGGGGGAGCCTCAAGAGACCCAGTACTTC.